This T cell receptor (beta chain) was identified during a study of blood T cell repertoires in COVID-19 (dated by TCRdb to 2020 to 2022). About the study as a whole: Samples from collaborators originated in the United States, Italy and Spain and spanned both the acute and convalescent phases of COVID-19. The prospective study material was composed of cDNA or gDNA derived from T cells, B-cell-depleted T cells, or PBMCs. Samples came from the ongoing ImmuneRACE study (first 160 participants) plus 1,254 subjects from 6 global collaborators. Deeply sampled blood TCRbeta repertoires from subjects exposed to, actively infected with, or recovered from COVID-19 were included in the dataset. The repertoires were made available in a free public database intended to serve as a resource for research on the immune response to SARS-CoV-2. Nearly every sample came with metadata listing a de-identified subject ID, COVID-19 status, age in years and sex. HLA class I and class II types, where available, came from metadata supplied by the sample provider rather than from assay-based typing.

The immunoSEQ Assay, a bias-controlled multiplex PCR, was used to amplify TCRbeta CDR3 regions from genomic DNA. The authors processed their data as follows. The number of nucleated cells in each sample was estimated by amplification of reference gene primers within the assay. To quantify the absolute abundance of each unique TCRbeta CDR3 rearrangement, sequence reads were collapsed and filtered. For each sample, productive Simpson clonality was calculated as the square root of Simpson's diversity index over productive rearrangements. In TCRdb, the immuneACCESS table is reduced to in-frame sequences with V and J assigned. These tables do not hold every clone; where another copy was compared, an unresolved V gene accounts for under half, and the others remain unexplained. For V, J and clone size, that table is used; D and trimming come from the DNA. The sample has 250,000 or so clones on record, 84% of them singletons. The top ten clones comprise around 4% of the sample.

About this clone itself: Its cognate antigen has yet to be identified. Per-nucleotide qualities are absent, and no much larger clonotype sits a single base away.

Whole blood was collected in K2EDTA tubes by collaborating institutions according to the institutions' own protocols. For TCRbeta analysis, collaborators shipped samples in one of three forms: frozen whole blood, isolated PBMCs, or DNA extracted from either of those sample types. Summary of the overall study and its limitations: How much clinical and demographic metadata was included differed by source and by participant, and the metadata was provided uncurated.

Taken from cysteine to phenylalanine, the CDR3 has 14 residues. Just CDR3 DNA is preserved here, 42 bases in frame from base 1. Trimming at the junction amounts to 2 bases on V and 5 bases on J, and the germline ends lie 12 bases apart. Via the germline V gene, CDR1 is SGHDN and CDR2 FVKESK. The chain uses TRBV14 and TRBJ1-2; no D gene call is confident. Sequences were obtained from peripheral blood. The receptor comes from a man between 45 and 60 years old with acute or convalescent COVID-19. The CDR3 protein is CASSQSSGPYGYTF. The DNA sequence is TGTGCCAGCAGCCAATCGAGCGGACCATATGGCTACACCTTC.